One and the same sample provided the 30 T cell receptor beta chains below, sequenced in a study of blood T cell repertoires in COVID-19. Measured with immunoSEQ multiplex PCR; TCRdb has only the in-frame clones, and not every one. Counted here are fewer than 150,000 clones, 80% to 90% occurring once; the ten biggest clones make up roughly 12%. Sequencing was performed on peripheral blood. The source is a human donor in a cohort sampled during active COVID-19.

CDR3 sequence reads: CASSPRAVAKNIQYF. The CDR3 bases are TGTGCCAGCAGCCCTAGAGCTGTAGCCAAAAACATTCAGTACTTC. V and J are TRBV3-1 (or the pseudogene TRBV3-2) and TRBJ2-4, with D hard to call. Looked up from germline, CDR1 is LGHDT and CDR2 is YNNKEL (reference sequence). The germline V and J ends were trimmed by 4 bases and 0 bases, with 10 bases remaining between them. This CDR3 is 15 amino acids long.

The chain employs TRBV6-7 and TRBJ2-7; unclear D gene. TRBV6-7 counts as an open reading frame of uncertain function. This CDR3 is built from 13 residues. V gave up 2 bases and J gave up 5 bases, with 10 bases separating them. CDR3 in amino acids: CASSYTLPHEQYF. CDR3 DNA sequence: TGTGCCAGCAGTTACACTCTCCCCCACGAGCAGTACTTC.

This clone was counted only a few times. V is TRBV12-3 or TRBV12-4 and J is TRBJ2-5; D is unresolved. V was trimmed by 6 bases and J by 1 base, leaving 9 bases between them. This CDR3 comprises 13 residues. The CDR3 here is CASSPPSQETQYF. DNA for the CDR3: TGTGCCAGCAGCCCCCCGAGCCAAGAGACCCAGTACTTC.

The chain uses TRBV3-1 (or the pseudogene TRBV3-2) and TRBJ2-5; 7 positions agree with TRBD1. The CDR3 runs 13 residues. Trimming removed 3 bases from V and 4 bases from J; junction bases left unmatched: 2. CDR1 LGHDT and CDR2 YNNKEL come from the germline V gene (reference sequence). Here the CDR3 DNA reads TGTGCCAGCAGCCATACAGGGGTAGAGACCCAGTACTTC. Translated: CASSHTGVETQYF.

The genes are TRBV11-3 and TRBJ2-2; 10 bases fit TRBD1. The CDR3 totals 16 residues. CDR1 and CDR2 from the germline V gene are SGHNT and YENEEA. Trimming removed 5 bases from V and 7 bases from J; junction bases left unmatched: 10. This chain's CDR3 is CASSARDRGGGGELFF. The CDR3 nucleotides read TGTGCCAGCAGCGCGCGGGACAGGGGAGGAGGCGGGGAGCTGTTTTTT.

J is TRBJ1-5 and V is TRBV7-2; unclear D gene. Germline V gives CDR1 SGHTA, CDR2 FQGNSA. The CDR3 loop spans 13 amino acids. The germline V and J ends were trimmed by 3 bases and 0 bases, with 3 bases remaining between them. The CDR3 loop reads CASSFNSNQPQHF. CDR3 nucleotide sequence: TGTGCCAGCAGCTTCAATAGCAATCAGCCCCAGCATTTT.

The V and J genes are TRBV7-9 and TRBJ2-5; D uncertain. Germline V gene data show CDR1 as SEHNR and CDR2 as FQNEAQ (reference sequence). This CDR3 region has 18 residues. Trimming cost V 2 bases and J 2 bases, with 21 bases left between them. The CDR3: CASSLHRSRSSRQETQYF. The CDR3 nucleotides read TGTGCCAGCAGCTTACATCGCTCCAGGTCGAGTCGGCAAGAGACCCAGTACTTC.

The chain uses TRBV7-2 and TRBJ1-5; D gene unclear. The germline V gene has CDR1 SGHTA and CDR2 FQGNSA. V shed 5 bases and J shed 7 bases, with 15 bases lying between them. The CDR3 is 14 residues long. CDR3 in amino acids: CASSTRAGNQPQHF. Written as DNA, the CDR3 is TGTGCCAGCAGCACACGGGCGGGGAACCAGCCCCAGCATTTT.

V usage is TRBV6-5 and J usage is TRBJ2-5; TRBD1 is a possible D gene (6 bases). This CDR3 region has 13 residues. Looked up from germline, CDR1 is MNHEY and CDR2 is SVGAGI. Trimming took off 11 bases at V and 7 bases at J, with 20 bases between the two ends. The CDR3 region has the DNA TGTGCCTGCACCGGGACGGAGACAGGGACCCAGTACTTC. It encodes CACTGTETGTQYF.

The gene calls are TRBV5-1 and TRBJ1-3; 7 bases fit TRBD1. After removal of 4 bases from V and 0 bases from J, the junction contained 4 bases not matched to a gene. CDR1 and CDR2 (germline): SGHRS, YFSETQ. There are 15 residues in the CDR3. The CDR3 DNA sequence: TGCGCCAGCAGCCGTCAGGGGGACTCTGGAAACACCATATATTTT. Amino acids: CASSRQGDSGNTIYF.

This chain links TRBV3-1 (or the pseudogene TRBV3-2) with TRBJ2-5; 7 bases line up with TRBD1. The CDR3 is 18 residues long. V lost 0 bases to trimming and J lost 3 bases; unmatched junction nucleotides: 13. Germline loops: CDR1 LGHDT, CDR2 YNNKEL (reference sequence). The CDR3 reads CASSQDPTGVLPKETQYF. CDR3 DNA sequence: TGTGCCAGCAGCCAAGATCCCACAGGGGTTCTCCCTAAAGAGACCCAGTACTTC.

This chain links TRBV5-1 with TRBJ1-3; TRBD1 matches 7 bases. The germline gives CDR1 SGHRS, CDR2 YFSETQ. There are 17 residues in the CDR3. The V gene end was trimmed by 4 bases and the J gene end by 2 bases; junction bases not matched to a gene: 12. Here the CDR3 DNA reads TGCGCCAGCAGCCCCCAGGGGACAGATGGACCTGGAAACACCATATATTTT. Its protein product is CASSPQGTDGPGNTIYF.

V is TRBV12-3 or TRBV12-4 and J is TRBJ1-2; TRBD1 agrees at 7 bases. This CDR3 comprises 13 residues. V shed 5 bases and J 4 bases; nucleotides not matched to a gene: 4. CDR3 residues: CASSDREAYGYTF. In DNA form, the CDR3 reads TGTGCCAGCAGTGACAGGGAGGCCTATGGCTACACCTTC.

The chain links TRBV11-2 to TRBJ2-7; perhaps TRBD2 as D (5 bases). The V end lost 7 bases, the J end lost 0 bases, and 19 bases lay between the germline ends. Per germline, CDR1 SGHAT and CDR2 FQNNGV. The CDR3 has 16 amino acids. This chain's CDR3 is CASNLLRGRSSYEQYF. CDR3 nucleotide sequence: TGTGCCAGCAACCTTTTGAGAGGGCGAAGCTCCTACGAGCAGTACTTC.

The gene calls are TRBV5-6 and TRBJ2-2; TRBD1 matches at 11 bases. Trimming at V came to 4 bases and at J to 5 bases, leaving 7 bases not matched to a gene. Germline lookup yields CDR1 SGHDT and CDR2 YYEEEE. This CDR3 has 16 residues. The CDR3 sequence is CASSPRGQGATGELFF. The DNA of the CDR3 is TGTGCCAGCAGCCCTCGCGGACAGGGGGCGACCGGGGAGCTGTTTTTT.

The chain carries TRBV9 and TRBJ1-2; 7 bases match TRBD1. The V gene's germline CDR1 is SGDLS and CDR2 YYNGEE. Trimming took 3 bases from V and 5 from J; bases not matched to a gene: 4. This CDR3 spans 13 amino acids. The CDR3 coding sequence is TGTGCCAGCAGCGACAGCAGGGGGTATGGCTACACCTTC. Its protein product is CASSDSRGYGYTF.

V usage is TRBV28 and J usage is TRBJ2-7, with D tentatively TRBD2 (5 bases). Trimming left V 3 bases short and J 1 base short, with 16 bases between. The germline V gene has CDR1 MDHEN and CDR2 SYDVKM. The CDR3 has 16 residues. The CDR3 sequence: CASSFGVLGSSYEQYF. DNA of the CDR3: TGTGCCAGCAGTTTTGGGGTGCTAGGGAGTTCCTACGAGCAGTACTTC.

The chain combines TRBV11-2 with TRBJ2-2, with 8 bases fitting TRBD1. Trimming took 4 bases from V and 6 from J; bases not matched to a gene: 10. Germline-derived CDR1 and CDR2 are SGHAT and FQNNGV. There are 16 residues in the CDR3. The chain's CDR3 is CASSSRTGNGAGELFF. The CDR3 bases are TGTGCCAGCAGCTCCCGGACAGGGAACGGCGCCGGGGAGCTGTTTTTT.

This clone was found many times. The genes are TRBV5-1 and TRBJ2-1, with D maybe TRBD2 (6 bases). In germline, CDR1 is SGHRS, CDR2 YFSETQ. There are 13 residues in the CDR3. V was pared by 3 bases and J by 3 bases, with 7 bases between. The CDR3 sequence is CASSSTSYNEQFF. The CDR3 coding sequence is TGCGCCAGCAGCTCGACTAGCTACAATGAGCAGTTCTTC.

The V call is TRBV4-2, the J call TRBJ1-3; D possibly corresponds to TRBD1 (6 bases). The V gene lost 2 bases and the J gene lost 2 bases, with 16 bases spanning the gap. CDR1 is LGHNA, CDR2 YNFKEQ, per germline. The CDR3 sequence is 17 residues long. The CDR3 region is CASSQQIAGTTGNTIYF. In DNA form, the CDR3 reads TGTGCCAGCAGCCAACAGATCGCCGGGACAACTGGAAACACCATATATTTT.

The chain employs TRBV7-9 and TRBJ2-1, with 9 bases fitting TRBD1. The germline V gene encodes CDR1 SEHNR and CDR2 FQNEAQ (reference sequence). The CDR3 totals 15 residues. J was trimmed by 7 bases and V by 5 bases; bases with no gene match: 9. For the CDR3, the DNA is TGTGCCAGCAGCGTAACCGGGACAGGGTTTAATGAGCAGTTCTTC. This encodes CASSVTGTGFNEQFF.

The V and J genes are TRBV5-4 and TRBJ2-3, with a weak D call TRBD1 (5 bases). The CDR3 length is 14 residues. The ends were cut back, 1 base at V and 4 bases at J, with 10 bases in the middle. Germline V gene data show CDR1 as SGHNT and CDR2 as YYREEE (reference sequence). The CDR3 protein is CASSLTQGPDTQYF. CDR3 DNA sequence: TGTGCCAGCAGCTTGACCCAGGGCCCAGATACGCAGTATTTT.

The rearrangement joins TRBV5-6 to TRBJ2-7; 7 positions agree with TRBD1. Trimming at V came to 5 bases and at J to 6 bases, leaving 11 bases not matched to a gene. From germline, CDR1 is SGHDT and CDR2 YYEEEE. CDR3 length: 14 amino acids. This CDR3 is CASRMITGAFEQYF. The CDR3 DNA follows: TGTGCCAGCAGGATGATCACAGGGGCGTTCGAGCAGTACTTC.

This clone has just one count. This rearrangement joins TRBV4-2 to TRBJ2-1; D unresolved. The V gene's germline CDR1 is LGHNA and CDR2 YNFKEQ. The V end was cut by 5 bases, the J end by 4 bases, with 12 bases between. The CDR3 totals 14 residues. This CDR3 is CASSSKEAYNEQFF. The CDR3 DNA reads TGTGCCAGCAGCTCAAAAGAAGCATACAATGAGCAGTTCTTC.

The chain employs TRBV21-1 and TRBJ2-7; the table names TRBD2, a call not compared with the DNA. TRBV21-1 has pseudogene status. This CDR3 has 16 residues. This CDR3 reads CASSKVLSGGSYEQYF. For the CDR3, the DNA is TGTGCCAGCAGCAAGGTTTTGTCCGGCGGATCTTACGAGCAGTACTTC.

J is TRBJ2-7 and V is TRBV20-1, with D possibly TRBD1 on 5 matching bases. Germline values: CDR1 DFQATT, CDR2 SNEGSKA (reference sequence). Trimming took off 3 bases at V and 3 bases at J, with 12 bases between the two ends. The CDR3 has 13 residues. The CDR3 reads CSASRGRGYEQYF. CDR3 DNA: TGCAGTGCTAGTAGAGGAAGGGGCTACGAGCAGTACTTC.

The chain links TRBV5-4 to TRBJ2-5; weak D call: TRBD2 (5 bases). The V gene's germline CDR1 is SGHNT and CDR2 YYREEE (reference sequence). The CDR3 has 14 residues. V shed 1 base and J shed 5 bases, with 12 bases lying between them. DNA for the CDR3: TGTGCCAGCAGCTTGTCCCCCCGGAGGGAGACCCAGTACTTC. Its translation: CASSLSPRRETQYF.

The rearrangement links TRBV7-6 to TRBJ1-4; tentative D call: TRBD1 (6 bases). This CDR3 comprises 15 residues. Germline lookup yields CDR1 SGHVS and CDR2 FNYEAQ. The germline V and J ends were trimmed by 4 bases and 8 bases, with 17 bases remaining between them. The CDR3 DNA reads TGTGCCAGCAGCTCACAGGGTAGGGTTGGCGAAAAACTGTTTTTT. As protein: CASSSQGRVGEKLFF. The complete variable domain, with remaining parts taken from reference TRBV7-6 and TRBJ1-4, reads GAGVSQSPRYKVTKRGQDVALRCDPISGHVSLYWYRQALGQGPEFLTYFNYEAQQDKSGLPNDRFSAERPEGSISTLTIQRTEQRDSAMYRCASSSQGRVGEKLFFGSGTQLSVL.

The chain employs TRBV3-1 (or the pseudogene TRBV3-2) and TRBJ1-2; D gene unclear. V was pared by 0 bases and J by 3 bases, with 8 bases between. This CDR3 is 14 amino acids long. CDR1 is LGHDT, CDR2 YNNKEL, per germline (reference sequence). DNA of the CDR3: TGTGCCAGCAGCCAAGATATTGCGGACTATGGCTACACCTTC. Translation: CASSQDIADYGYTF.

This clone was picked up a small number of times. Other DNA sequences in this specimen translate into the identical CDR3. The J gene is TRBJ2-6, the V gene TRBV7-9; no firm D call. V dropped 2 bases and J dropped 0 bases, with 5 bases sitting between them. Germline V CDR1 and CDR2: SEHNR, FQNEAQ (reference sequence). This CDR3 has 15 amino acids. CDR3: CASSLRVSGANVLTF. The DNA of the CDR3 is TGTGCCAGCAGCTTAAGAGTCTCTGGGGCCAACGTCCTGACTTTC. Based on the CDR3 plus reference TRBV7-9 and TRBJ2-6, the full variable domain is DTGVSQNPRHKITKRGQNVTFRCDPISEHNRLYWYRQTLGQGPEFLTYFQNEAQLEKSRLLSDRFSAERPKGSFSTLEIQRTEQGDSAMYLCASSLRVSGANVLTFGAGSRLTVL.